These 9 T cell receptor beta chains share one sample of origin, sequenced in a study of T cell changes during pregnancy in multiple sclerosis. Profiled with immunoSEQ multiplex PCR; TCRdb holds only in-frame clones, not every one. The sample shows tens of thousands of clones, about 92% of them seen only once. The specimen comprised peripheral blood, sampled after pregnancy. The receptors shown here come from a female donor with multiple sclerosis, enrolled in a pregnancy study.

The V and J genes are TRBV5-1 and TRBJ2-3, with D uncertain. Between the trimmed V and J ends, which lost 3 bases and 7 bases, there was a span of 6 bases. The germline gives CDR1 SGHRS, CDR2 YFSETQ. This CDR3 has 11 amino acids. CDR3 bases: TGCGCCAGCAGCTCGCTAAATACGCAGTATTTT. It codes for CASSSLNTQYF.

The chain links TRBV18 to TRBJ1-1; unclear D gene. Germline V gene sequence: CDR1 KGHSH, CDR2 LQKENI. This CDR3 has 11 amino acids. Trimming shortened V by 0 bases and J by 7 bases, and 3 bases separated the two germline ends. The CDR3 nucleotides are TGTGCCAGCTCACCACCCGGTGAAGCTTTCTTT. Translated, it gives CASSPPGEAFF. The full variable domain, its missing parts supplied by reference TRBV18 and TRBJ1-1, is NAGVMQNPRHLVRRRGQEARLRCSPMKGHSHVYWYRQLPEEGLKFMVYLQKENIIDESGMPKERFSAEFPKEGPSILRIQQVVRGDSAAYFCASSPPGEAFFGQGTRLTVV.

This clone has more than one count but fewer than ten. The J gene is TRBJ1-3, the V gene TRBV6-1, with D perhaps matching TRBD1 (6 bases). Trimming removed 8 bases at V and 2 bases at J, with 13 bases between. Looked up from germline, CDR1 is MNHNS and CDR2 is SASEGT. The CDR3 covers 14 residues. In DNA, the CDR3 is TGTGCCAGCTTGAGAGGACAGACTGGAAACACCATATATTTT. As protein: CASLRGQTGNTIYF.

The chain joins TRBV2 to TRBJ2-2, with TRBD1 matching 7 bases. In germline, CDR1 is SNHLY, CDR2 FYNNEI. This CDR3 is 13 amino acids long. Unmatched junction bases numbered 0, after V lost 4 bases and J lost 4 bases. Here the CDR3 DNA reads TGTGCCAGCAGTGCAGGGGGCACCGGGGAGCTGTTTTTT. This gives the protein CASSAGGTGELFF.

The V gene is TRBV5-6, the J gene TRBJ1-2; no reliable D call. CDR3 size: 14 residues. From germline, CDR1 is SGHDT and CDR2 YYEEEE. V shed 0 bases and J shed 6 bases, with 12 bases lying between them. CDR3 region: CASSLGQILDGYTF. The DNA of the CDR3 is TGTGCCAGCAGCTTGGGGCAGATTCTTGATGGCTACACCTTC.

V and J are TRBV30 and TRBJ2-7; D possibly corresponds to TRBD1 (5 bases). CDR3 length equals 12 residues. Germline values: CDR1 GTSNPN, CDR2 SVGIG (reference sequence). The germline V and J ends were trimmed by 4 bases and 2 bases, with 9 bases remaining between them. CDR3 residues: CAWTLQAYEQYF. The CDR3 DNA follows: TGTGCCTGGACCTTACAGGCCTACGAGCAGTACTTC. The full variable domain, with the rest looked up from reference TRBV30 and TRBJ2-7, is SQTIHQWPATLVQPVGSPLSLECTVEGTSNPNLYWYRQAAGRGLQLLFYSVGIGQISSEVPQNLSASRPQDRQFILSSKKLLLSDSGFYLCAWTLQAYEQYFGPGTRLTVT.

The chain uses TRBV7-8 and TRBJ1-1; 8 positions agree with TRBD1. J lost 8 bases, V lost 3 bases, and 8 bases had no gene match. Germline assignment: CDR1 SGHVS and CDR2 FQNEAQ. The CDR3 totals 14 residues. Here the CDR3 DNA reads TGTGCCAGCAGCTTGACAGGGGTCCACAAGGAAGCTTTCTTT. This sequence encodes CASSLTGVHKEAFF.

This chain connects TRBV9 to TRBJ2-1; the D is unclear. Germline CDR1 is SGDLS and CDR2 is YYNGEE. This CDR3 contains 14 residues. Trimming shortened V by 3 bases and J by 9 bases, and 16 bases separated the two germline ends. As DNA, the CDR3 is TGTGCCAGCAGCGCCAAGCTAGAGGCGAGTGAGCAGTTCTTC. This sequence encodes CASSAKLEASEQFF.

The chain carries TRBV29-1 and TRBJ2-7; perhaps TRBD2 as D (6 bases). Trimming removed 7 bases at V and 5 bases at J, with 15 bases between. CDR1 is SQVTM, CDR2 ANQGSEA, per germline. This CDR3 region has 12 residues. CDR3 loop: CSARGEVNEQYF. CDR3 DNA sequence: TGCAGCGCCCGCGGGGAGGTAAACGAGCAGTACTTC.